This T cell receptor (beta chain) emerged from a study of blood T cell repertoires in COVID-19. The ends were cut back, 8 bases at V and 0 bases at J, with 10 bases in the middle. Germline CDR1 reads SNHLY; CDR2 reads FYNNEI. This CDR3 region has 14 residues. The assay was immunoSEQ multiplex PCR, and TCRdb's table has in-frame clones only and misses some. This table holds roughly 270,000 clones, nearly 90% found once. The source material was peripheral blood. The sequence derives from a man aged 18-30 years with active or convalescent COVID-19. The V gene is TRBV2, the J gene TRBJ1-4; maybe TRBD1 (5 bases). The DNA for the CDR3 is TGTGCCAGCCGGGGGGGGACAACTAATGAAAAACTGTTTTTT. This sequence encodes CASRGGTTNEKLFF.